The rows below give T cell receptor beta chains drawn from one sample of a study of T cell repertoires in cytomegalovirus infection. MiXCR, run by TCRdb on the reads, gives a single entry per CDR3 protein. The sample has 550,000 to 700,000 distinct CDR3 sequences, over 35% seen once. What these receptors recognize is not known. Source: cultured PBMCs, taken from culture after CMV antigen stimulation. These receptors were taken from a human donor in good health (CMV status not recorded). Some clones in this sample may be carry-over from other donors' samples. CDR3s include the opening cysteine and the closing phenylalanine or tryptophan. A D gene is named only where the DNA matches it firmly. For some rows the clone size is stated as once, few or many, or as a class when expanded; others skip it.

J	length	V	D	size	DNA	CDR3
TRBJ2-1	14	TRBV12-3/TRBV12-4	.	few	TGTGCCAGCAAGGCCGGCCACTCATCCCATGAGCAGTTCTTC	CASKAGHSSHEQFF
TRBJ2-1	14	TRBV6-1	.	few	TGTGCCAGCAGTGAAGGCGGGGACAACAATGAGCAGTTCTTC	CASSEGGDNNEQFF
TRBJ1-1	13	TRBV12-3/TRBV12-4	.	few	TGTGCCAGCAGGTACGGATCTGGCACTGAAGCTTTCTTT	CASRYGSGTEAFF
TRBJ1-5	14	TRBV28	TRBD1	few	TGTGCCAGCAGACCGGACAGGGAATGGCAGCCCCAGCATTTT	CASRPDREWQPQHF
TRBJ2-3	11	TRBV12-3/TRBV12-4	TRBD1	.	TGTGCCAGCAGTTCGGACAGGACGCAGTATTTT	CASSSDRTQYF
TRBJ2-5	13	TRBV20-1	.	few	TGCAGTGCTAGGTCCAGCGGAGGAGAGACCCAGTACTTC	CSARSSGGETQYF
TRBJ2-3	15	TRBV12-5	.	few	TGTGCTAGTGGTTTGGCGGACGGGACCAGGGATACGCAGTATTTT	CASGLADGTRDTQYF
TRBJ2-3	14	TRBV2	TRBD2	.	TGTGCCAGCGGCGGGACTAGCGAACTGGATACGCAGTATTTT	CASGGTSELDTQYF
TRBJ1-4	16	TRBV6-6	TRBD1	few	TGTGCCAGCAGGAGGACAGGGGCTCTGGCTAATGAAAAACTGTTTTTT	CASRRTGALANEKLFF
TRBJ2-2	15	TRBV7-2	.	once	TGTGCAAGCAAGAACTCTCTGAGAAACACCGGGGAGCTGTTTTTT	CASKNSLRNTGELFF
TRBJ2-3	16	TRBV6-1	TRBD2	.	TGTGCCAGCAGTTCTTCCGCGGGACTAGGAGCAGATACGCAGTATTTT	CASSSSAGLGADTQYF
TRBJ2-5	14	TRBV29-1	.	.	TGCAGCGCCACGGAGGGTTGGTACCAAGAGACCCAGTACTTC	CSATEGWYQETQYF
TRBJ1-1	16	TRBV6-1	TRBD1	.	TGTGCCAGCAGGCCCCGACAGGGGGCGCTTGGCACTGAAGCTTTCTTT	CASRPRQGALGTEAFF
TRBJ2-1	13	TRBV12-3/TRBV12-4	.	few	TGTGCCAGCAACCGGGCCAGAAGAGGTGAGCAGTTCTTC	CASNRARRGEQFF
TRBJ2-7	13	TRBV19	.	.	TGTGCCAGTAGTATTAATCAGAACTACGAGCAGTACTTC	CASSINQNYEQYF
TRBJ2-5	16	TRBV10-3	TRBD2	few	TGTGCCATCAGTGAGAGTCTAGCGGGGGGGATGAAGACCCAGTACTTC	CAISESLAGGMKTQYF
TRBJ1-1	15	TRBV7-2	.	.	TGTGCCAGCAGCTTCTTTGGGGTTATGAACACTGAAGCTTTCTTT	CASSFFGVMNTEAFF
TRBJ2-1	12	TRBV6-2/TRBV6-3	.	.	TGTGCCAGCAGCCAGAGGGGTGGTGAGCAGTTCTTC	CASSQRGGEQFF
TRBJ1-1	17	TRBV27	TRBD1	few	TGTGCCAGCAGTACCGGTCCCGGGACAGGGATGAACACTGAAGCTTTCTTT	CASSTGPGTGMNTEAFF
TRBJ2-5	14	TRBV20-1	.	.	TGCAGTGCCCCGCGGGCGGAGACCCAAGAGACCCAGTACTTC	CSAPRAETQETQYF
TRBJ1-1	14	TRBV7-4	.	many	TGTGCCAGCAGCTTAGGCCAGTCGAACACTGAAGCTTTCTTT	CASSLGQSNTEAFF
TRBJ1-3	16	TRBV7-9	.	.	TGTGCCAGCAGGACCGCACAGGCCCGCTCTGGAAACACCATATATTTT	CASRTAQARSGNTIYF
TRBJ2-3	15	TRBV7-2	TRBD1	many	TGTGCCAGCAGCTTCGGACAGGGGGGTCCAGATACGCAGTATTTT	CASSFGQGGPDTQYF
TRBJ2-4	14	TRBV7-2	.	few	TGTGCCAGCAGCTTAGACGTTGGAAACAACATTCAGTACTTC	CASSLDVGNNIQYF
TRBJ2-1	19	TRBV20-1	.	.	TGCAGTGCCCATAATCCCCTAGTAAACCCTTCGAGCTCCTACAATGAGCAGTTCTTC	CSAHNPLVNPSSSYNEQFF
TRBJ1-6	16	TRBV10-3	.	.	TGTGCCATCAGTGAGTCGGTAGGGGCAAGTGGTTCACCCCTCCACTTT	CAISESVGASGSPLHF
TRBJ2-5	14	TRBV18	.	.	TGTGCCAGCTCACCACTACGGGCCCAAGAGACCCAGTACTTC	CASSPLRAQETQYF
TRBJ2-7	14	TRBV12-3/TRBV12-4	.	.	TGTGCCAGCAGTACGCGACAGGTCCCCTACGAGCAGTACTTC	CASSTRQVPYEQYF
TRBJ1-1	15	TRBV6-1	TRBD1	once	TGTGCCAGCAGTTACAAACGGACAGGGAACACTGAAGCTTTCTTT	CASSYKRTGNTEAFF
TRBJ2-7	15	TRBV6-1	.	.	TGTGCCAGCAGTGAAGTCGACTTGAGCTCCTACGAGCAGTACTTC	CASSEVDLSSYEQYF
TRBJ1-4	16	TRBV4-1	.	few	TGCGCCAGCAGCCAAGACACTCGGTTCGCTAATGAAAAACTGTTTTTT	CASSQDTRFANEKLFF
TRBJ2-1	16	TRBV11-2	TRBD2	.	TGTGCCAGCAGCTTCGGGGGGGAGGCTTCCTACAATGAGCAGTTCTTC	CASSFGGEASYNEQFF
TRBJ2-3	13	TRBV7-2	.	many	TGTGCCAGCAGCCCGGGCGCCCAGGATACGCAGTATTTT	CASSPGAQDTQYF